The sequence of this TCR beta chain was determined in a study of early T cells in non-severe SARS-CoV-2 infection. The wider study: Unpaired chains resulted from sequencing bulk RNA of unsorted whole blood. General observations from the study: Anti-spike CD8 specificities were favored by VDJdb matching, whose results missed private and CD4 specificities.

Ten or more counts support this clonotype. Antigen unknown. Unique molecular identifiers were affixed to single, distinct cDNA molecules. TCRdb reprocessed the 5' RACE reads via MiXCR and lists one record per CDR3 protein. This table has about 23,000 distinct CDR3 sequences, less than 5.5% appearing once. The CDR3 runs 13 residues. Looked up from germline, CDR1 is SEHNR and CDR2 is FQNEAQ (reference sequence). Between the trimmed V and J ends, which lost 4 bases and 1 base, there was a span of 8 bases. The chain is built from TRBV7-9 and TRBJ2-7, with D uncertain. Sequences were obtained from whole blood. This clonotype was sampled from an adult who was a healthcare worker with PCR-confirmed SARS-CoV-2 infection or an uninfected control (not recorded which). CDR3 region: CASSSQNSYEQYV. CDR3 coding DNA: TGTGCCAGCAGCTCTCAGAATTCCTACGAGCAGTACGTC.